This T cell receptor (beta chain) was sequenced in a study of OX40 agonist ivuxolimab in advanced cancers. This CDR3 spans 15 amino acids. Germline V lookup: CDR1 SGHRS, CDR2 YFSETQ. With V trimmed by 1 base and J by 4 bases, 6 bases remained unmatched. This clone appeared a few times. Sequencing used immunoSEQ multiplex PCR; TCRdb keeps in-frame clones, though not all of them. The sample has 40,000 to 60,000 clones, 80% to 90% seen once. This clonotype was obtained from an adult with an advanced solid tumor such as melanoma, head and neck, liver or kidney cancer. The rearrangement links TRBV5-1 to TRBJ2-7; 9 bases are a match to TRBD1. Sequenced here: CD4+ or CD8+ T cells sorted from blood, sampled in a trial of the OX40 agonist ivuxolimab. This chain's CDR3 is CASSLIGQGWYEQYF. The CDR3 DNA follows: TGCGCCAGCAGCTTGATCGGACAGGGGTGGTACGAGCAGTACTTC.